This TCR beta chain was identified during a study of regulatory T cells in long-lasting Graves disease. General study results and limits: Persistent-disease Graves' patients showed less TCR diversity than new cases.

Documented time point: newly diagnosed GD, antithyroid drugs for less than 3 months. RNA extracted from PBMCs served as the sequencing template. Germline CDR1 ENHRY, CDR2 SYGVKD. The CDR3 is 13 residues long. Trimming pared 2 bases from V and 4 bases from J, leaving 9 bases between. TCR beta libraries were built with iRepertoire HTBI primers and Arm-PCR of CDR3 regions. TCRdb re-called the multiplex PCR reads with MiXCR, one entry per CDR3 protein. The sample lists around 450,000 distinct CDR3 sequences; more than 13% were seen once. In its sample, this clonotype was seen many times. What it binds is unknown. This same sample was also part of a study on T cells in Graves' hyperthyroidism and ophthalmopathy. That work states: Diagnosing involved the use of clinical symptoms, serum thyroxine and TRAb, thyroid ultrasound and orbital computed tomography.

The source is a woman in her thirties with Graves disease. The sample consisted of peripheral blood mononuclear cells (PBMCs), taken at new diagnosis, from a patient treated with antithyroid drugs. V and J are TRBV10-3 and TRBJ2-7; no clear D. The CDR3 region is CAISEEDLYEQYF. CDR3 DNA sequence: TGTGCCATCAGTGAGGAAGACTTATACGAGCAGTACTTC.